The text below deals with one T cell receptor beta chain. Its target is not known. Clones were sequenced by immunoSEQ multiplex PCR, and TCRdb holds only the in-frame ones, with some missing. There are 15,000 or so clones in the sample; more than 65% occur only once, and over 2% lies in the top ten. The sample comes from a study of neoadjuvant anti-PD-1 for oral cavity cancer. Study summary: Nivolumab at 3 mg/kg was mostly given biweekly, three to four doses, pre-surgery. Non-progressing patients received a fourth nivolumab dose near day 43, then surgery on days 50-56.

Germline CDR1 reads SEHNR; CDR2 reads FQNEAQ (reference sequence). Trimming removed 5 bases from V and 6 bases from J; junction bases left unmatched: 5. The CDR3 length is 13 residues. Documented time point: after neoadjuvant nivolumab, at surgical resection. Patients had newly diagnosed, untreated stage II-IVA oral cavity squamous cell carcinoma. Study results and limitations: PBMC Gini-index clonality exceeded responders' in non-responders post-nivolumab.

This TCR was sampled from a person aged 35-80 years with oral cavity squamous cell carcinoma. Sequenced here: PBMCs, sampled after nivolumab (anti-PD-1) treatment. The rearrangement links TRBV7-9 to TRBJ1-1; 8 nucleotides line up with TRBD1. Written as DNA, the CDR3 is TGTGCCAGCAGCCCCCGGACAGGGTCTGAAGCTTTCTTT. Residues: CASSPRTGSEAFF.